This entry lists 23 T cell receptor beta chains sequenced from one sample in a study of vaccination and CD4 T cells after COVID-19. Treatment reported: roughly 10-day PBMC culture with coronavirus spike peptide pools or control peptides (ViraFEST assay). No antigen is known for these receptors. Oncomine TCR Beta short-read sequencing was applied to DNA from cultured CD4+ T cells. TCRdb analysed the PCR reads with MiXCR anew, one entry per CDR3 protein. This table holds roughly 17,000 distinct CDR3 sequences, roughly 23% found once. Sequencing was carried out using cultured CD4+ T cells from blood. The origin of the receptors is a human donor with COVID-19.

The rearrangement links TRBV27 to TRBJ1-1; possibly TRBD1 for D (5 bases). The CDR3 runs to 15 residues. Per germline, CDR1 MNHEY and CDR2 SMNVEV (reference sequence). Trimming shortened V by 6 bases and J by 4 bases, and 18 bases separated the two germline ends. CDR3 DNA: TGTGCCAGCAGGGGTCTCGTCAGGGTTCGCACTGAAGCTTTCTTT. This gives the protein CASRGLVRVRTEAFF.

This clonotype was counted only a few times. A junction boundary mismatches the germline segment, possibly from a read error. The CDR3 DNA follows: TGCAGTGCTAGTCGAGCGGGGGGGAACACATATACGCAGTATTTT. This gives the protein CSASRAGGNTYTQYF. The chain joins TRBV20-1 to TRBJ2-3; TRBD2 matches 10 bases. The CDR3 has 15 residues. Germline CDR1 reads DFQATT; CDR2 reads SNEGSKA (reference sequence).

This clonotype was observed a handful of times. This chain links TRBV20-1 with TRBJ2-3; no definite D call. Trimming shortened V by 3 bases and J by 0 bases, and 7 bases separated the two germline ends. The CDR3 covers 13 residues. The V gene's germline CDR1 is DFQATT and CDR2 SNEGSKA (reference sequence). CDR3 sequence reads: CSARVTSTDTQYF. The CDR3 region has the DNA TGCAGTGCTAGGGTAACTAGCACAGATACGCAGTATTTT.

This clonotype occurred a few times. The V and J genes are TRBV6-4 and TRBJ1-1; 8 nucleotides line up with TRBD1. CDR3 size: 13 residues. The germline CDR1 and CDR2 sequences are MRHNA and SNTAGT. V gave up 9 bases and J gave up 3 bases; unmatched junction bases: 6. CDR3 protein: CARRDRSDTEAFF. In DNA form, the CDR3 reads TGTGCCAGACGGGACAGGTCAGACACTGAAGCTTTCTTT.

This clonotype was counted a few times. The chain employs TRBV20-1 and TRBJ1-6; 9 bases are shared with TRBD1. The CDR3 length is 15 residues. Unmatched junction bases numbered 7, after V lost 5 bases and J lost 5 bases. CDR1 is DFQATT and CDR2 is SNEGSKA in the germline V gene (reference sequence). CDR3 nucleotide sequence: TGCAGTGCTCCCCCTAGACAGGGGGATAATTCACCCCTCCACTTT. Amino acid sequence: CSAPPRQGDNSPLHF.

V gene TRBV7-2 combines with J gene TRBJ2-2; D unresolved. The germline V gene has CDR1 SGHTA and CDR2 FQGNSA. V shed 1 base and J shed 7 bases, with 4 bases lying between them. The CDR3 covers 12 residues. CDR3 DNA: TGTGCCAGCAGCTTAGTCTTCGGGGAGCTGTTTTTT. It is translated as CASSLVFGELFF.

This sequence joins TRBV27 and TRBJ2-3; 7 bases line up with TRBD2. The ends lost 6 bases at V and 3 bases at J; junction bases unmatched: 6. Germline V gene data show CDR1 as MNHEY and CDR2 as SMNVEV (reference sequence). The CDR3 extends over 14 amino acids. The CDR3 DNA reads as TGTGCCAGCAGCCTGGTGGGGGGGACAGATACGCAGTATTTT. It specifies CASSLVGGTDTQYF.

This clonotype was observed a handful of times. The CDR3 region is CASSPTQGRLRQETQYF. In nucleotides, the CDR3 is TGTGCCAGCAGTCCGACCCAGGGGAGGCTAAGGCAAGAGACCCAGTACTTC. The gene calls are TRBV27 and TRBJ2-5; the D call may be TRBD1 or TRBD2 (6 bases each). Looked up from germline, CDR1 is MNHEY and CDR2 is SMNVEV (reference sequence). Trimming shortened V by 5 bases and J by 2 bases, and 21 bases separated the two germline ends. CDR3 length: 17 residues.

This chain joins TRBV4-3 and TRBJ2-3; TRBD2 matches at 9 bases. The CDR3 sequence is 16 residues long. V lost 1 base and J lost 6; bases outside the gene matches: 8. CDR1 LGHNA and CDR2 YSLEER come from the germline V gene. This CDR3 reads CASSQGSSGVSDTQYF. CDR3 bases: TGCGCCAGCAGCCAAGGGTCTAGCGGGGTCTCGGATACGCAGTATTTT.

This clonotype was observed a handful of times. An end of the junction does not agree with germline; a read error may underlie this. The chain has TRBV7-7 and TRBJ2-5; no definite D call. Germline V lookup: CDR1 SSHAT, CDR2 FNYEAQ (reference sequence). The CDR3 is 14 residues long. The CDR3 loop reads CASSLSRIQETQYF. In nucleotides, the CDR3 is TGTGCTAGCAGCTTATCCCGGATCCAAGAGACCCAGTACTTC.

The chain recombines TRBV5-1 with TRBJ1-1, with D uncertain. With 4 bases removed from V and 1 base from J, the gap between germline ends came to 11 bases. The CDR3 consists of 14 residues. Germline V gene sequence: CDR1 SGHRS, CDR2 YFSETQ. The CDR3 DNA is TGCGCCAGCAGCGTCTCGCGGAGGAACACTGAAGCTTTCTTT. Translating it yields CASSVSRRNTEAFF.

This clonotype came up a few times. This rearrangement joins TRBV7-2 to TRBJ2-2; 7 bases fit TRBD2. This CDR3 comprises 13 residues. The germline V gene has CDR1 SGHTA and CDR2 FQGNSA. J lost 6 bases, V lost 5 bases, and 3 bases had no gene match. CDR3 in DNA: TGTGCCAGCAGCACTCGGGGGGCCGGGGAGCTGTTTTTT. This translates into CASSTRGAGELFF.

Sample share makes this clonotype medium-sized. V gene TRBV27 combines with J gene TRBJ1-2; weak D call: TRBD1 (6 bases). The CDR3 contains 16 residues. The germline V gene encodes CDR1 MNHEY and CDR2 SMNVEV (reference sequence). V lost 4 bases and J 6 bases, leaving 21 bases between the germline ends. CDR3 DNA sequence: TGTGCCAGCAGTTCATACAGGGTCCCTAAGTCGGATGGCTACACCTTC. Translating it yields CASSSYRVPKSDGYTF.

A few counts support this clonotype. This chain uses TRBV28 with TRBJ2-3; D is undetermined. V lost 3 bases to trimming and J lost 1 base, with 2 bases between them. The CDR3 loop spans 12 amino acids. CDR1 is MDHEN and CDR2 is SYDVKM in the germline V gene. The CDR3 loop reads CASSFRTDTQYF. CDR3 nucleotides: TGTGCCAGCAGTTTCCGCACAGATACGCAGTATTTT. Filled out from reference TRBV28 and TRBJ2-3, the complete variable domain reads DVKVTQSSRYLVKRTGEKVFLECVQDMDHENMFWYRQDPGLGLRLIYFSYDVKMKEKGDIPEGYSVSREKKERFSLILESASTNQTSMYLCASSFRTDTQYFGPGTRLTVL.

The chain joins TRBV11-2 to TRBJ1-2; D might be TRBD1 (5 bases). The V and J ends lost 0 bases and 4 bases respectively, with 12 bases between them. The CDR3 has 15 residues. Germline CDR1 and CDR2: SGHAT and FQNNGV. This CDR3 is CASSLEGEGPYGYTF. In DNA form, the CDR3 reads TGTGCCAGCAGCTTAGAGGGGGAAGGTCCCTATGGCTACACCTTC.

This clonotype came up a few times. The chain employs TRBV27 and TRBJ2-7; D gene uncertain. This CDR3 spans 14 amino acids. Germline V lookup: CDR1 MNHEY, CDR2 SMNVEV (reference sequence). V lost 0 bases to trimming and J lost 3 bases, with 9 bases between them. DNA of the CDR3: TGTGCCAGCAGTTTATCGGGCCCGAACTACGAGCAGTACTTC. Amino acids: CASSLSGPNYEQYF.

Worth noting for this clonotype: A much bigger clone sits one base away, suggesting this may be a read error. This rearrangement joins TRBV20-1 to TRBJ2-5; 8 nucleotides line up with TRBD1. CDR1 and CDR2 from the germline V gene are DFQATT and SNEGSKA (reference sequence). The CDR3 consists of 13 residues. The DNA for the CDR3 is TGCGGTGCTCGGACAGGGCCCCAAGAGACCCAGTACTTC. Its translation: CGARTGPQETQYF.

This clonotype came up a few times. The chain recombines TRBV15 with TRBJ1-6, with a weak D call TRBD1 (5 bases). Trimming removed 1 base at V and 6 bases at J, with 7 bases between. The germline V gene has CDR1 LNHNV and CDR2 YYDKDF (reference sequence). The CDR3 contains 14 residues. CDR3 in amino acids: CATSRAGVNSPLHF. The CDR3 coding sequence is TGTGCCACCAGCAGAGCGGGGGTTAATTCACCCCTCCACTTT.

This chain uses TRBV6-1 with TRBJ1-5; 7 bases fit TRBD1. This CDR3 has 13 residues. CDR1 and CDR2 from the germline V gene are MNHNS and SASEGT. The J segment lost 2 bases and the V segment lost 6 bases, leaving 1 base of the junction unmatched. This CDR3 is CASSQGGNQPQHF. For the CDR3, the DNA is TGTGCCAGCAGCCAGGGGGGCAATCAGCCCCAGCATTTT.

CDR3: CASRITGFRETQYF. The CDR3 nucleotides read TGTGCCAGCAGGATAACGGGGTTTAGGGAGACCCAGTACTTC. The chain employs TRBV7-2 and TRBJ2-5; D is perhaps TRBD2 (5 bases). CDR1 is SGHTA, CDR2 FQGNSA, per germline. The CDR3 runs to 14 residues. V lost 6 bases and J 5 bases, leaving 16 bases between the germline ends. The entire variable domain, with the rest obtained from reference TRBV7-2 and TRBJ2-5, is as follows: GAGVSQSPSNKVTEKGKDVELRCDPISGHTALYWYRQSLGQGLEFLIYFQGNSAPDKSGLPSDRFSAERTGGSVSTLTIQRTQQEDSAVYLCASRITGFRETQYFGPGTRLLVL.

By sample fraction, this clonotype is medium-sized (0.01 to 0.1%). The CDR3: CSARARGPFGNQPQHF. Here the CDR3 DNA reads TGCAGTGCTAGAGCGAGGGGGCCTTTTGGCAATCAGCCCCAGCATTTT. The gene calls are TRBV20-1 and TRBJ1-5, with TRBD1 identical over 7 bases. The germline V gene encodes CDR1 DFQATT and CDR2 SNEGSKA (reference sequence). The CDR3 consists of 16 residues. J gave up 2 bases and V 1 base, and 8 bases lay outside the gene matches.

In nucleotides, the CDR3 is TGTGCCAGCAGCTTAGTTGGGGGGGCTAGCACAGATACGCAGTATTTT. This codes for CASSLVGGASTDTQYF. The rearrangement uses TRBV7-2 and TRBJ2-3; possibly TRBD2 for D (7 bases). V lost 1 base to trimming and J lost 0 bases, with 11 bases between them. The CDR3 has 16 amino acids. Germline lookup yields CDR1 SGHTA and CDR2 FQGNSA.

J is TRBJ2-7 and V is TRBV12-3 or TRBV12-4, with 8 positions matching TRBD1. The CDR3 is made up of 14 amino acids. Trimming cost V 1 base and J 7 bases; bases outside gene matches: 6. The CDR3 here is CASSLDQGAGEQYF. Here the CDR3 DNA reads TGTGCCAGCAGTTTAGATCAGGGGGCCGGGGAGCAGTACTTC.